The T cell receptor (beta chain) under discussion was sequenced for a study of radiation and T cells in renal cell carcinoma. Between the trimmed V and J ends, which lost 4 bases and 4 bases, there was a span of 8 bases. The CDR3 sequence is 12 residues long. Germline V gene sequence: CDR1 SGHDN, CDR2 FVKESK. Study-wide findings and caveats: Top tumor clonotypes rose in blood 2 weeks post-radiation, then contracted.

The time point here: blood 4 weeks post-SBRT, at nephrectomy. Stated treatment: 15 Gy SBRT to primary tumor, nephrectomy 4 weeks later. Radiation-treated patients gave blood at baseline, week 2 and week 4. The tumor was a clear cell renal cell carcinoma. The assay was immunoSEQ multiplex PCR, and TCRdb's table has in-frame clones only and misses some. This table holds roughly 58,000 clones, 65% to 80% found once. This clone was detected only once. Its cognate antigen is unknown. The sample consisted of blood, taken from a patient whose treatment included radiotherapy and nephrectomy. The chain couples TRBV14 to TRBJ2-7; D ambiguous. The receptor was derived from a man aged 55 to 70 with renal cell carcinoma. CDR3: CASSRSGYEQYF. The CDR3 DNA reads TGTGCCAGCAGCCGCTCAGGTTACGAGCAGTACTTC.